The T cell receptor beta chain under discussion was sequenced for a study of T-cell memory formation after mild COVID-19. Trimming removed 7 bases from V and 2 bases from J; junction bases left unmatched: 4. The CDR3 is 13 amino acids. CDR1 is ENHRY and CDR2 is SYGVKD in the germline V gene. Whole-study findings and limits: Contracting CD8+ clones were enriched in EMRA, CD4+ mainly in CM and EM. Later expanders leaned CD4+, whereas day 15 to 85 contracting clones were balanced CD4/CD8. Memory cells collected pre-infection included some clones that later responded, suggesting cross-reactive memory joined.

The sample holds a few counts of this clonotype. Its specificity is not known. Using constant-segment primers, 5'RACE produced TCR alpha and TCR beta cDNA libraries carrying sample barcodes and UMIs. TCRdb itself ran the 5' RACE reads through MiXCR, one entry per CDR3 protein. The sample consists of fewer than 550,000 distinct CDR3 sequences, 20% of them appearing once. Material for sequencing was PBMCs or a T cell subset sorted from them (not recorded which). The chain joins TRBV10-3 to TRBJ2-5; 7 bases agree with TRBD1. The source is an adult woman who had mild COVID-19 (a few samples of this study predate the infection). Cell type and time point are not known. CDR3 loop: CAIKETGQETQYF. CDR3 DNA sequence: TGTGCCATCAAGGAGACAGGGCAAGAGACCCAGTACTTC.